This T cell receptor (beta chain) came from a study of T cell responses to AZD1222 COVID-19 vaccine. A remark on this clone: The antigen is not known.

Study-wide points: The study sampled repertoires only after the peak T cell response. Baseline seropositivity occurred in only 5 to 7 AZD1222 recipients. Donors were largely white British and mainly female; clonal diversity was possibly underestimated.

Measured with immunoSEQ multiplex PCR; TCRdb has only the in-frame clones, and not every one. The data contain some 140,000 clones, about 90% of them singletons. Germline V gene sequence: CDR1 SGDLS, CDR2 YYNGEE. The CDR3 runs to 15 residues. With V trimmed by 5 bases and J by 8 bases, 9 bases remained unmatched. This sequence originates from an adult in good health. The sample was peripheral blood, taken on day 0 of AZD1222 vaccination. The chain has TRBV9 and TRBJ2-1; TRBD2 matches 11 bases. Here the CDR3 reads CASRAGTSGSYEQFF. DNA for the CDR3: TGTGCCAGCAGGGCCGGTACTAGCGGGAGCTATGAGCAGTTCTTC.